The 2 T cell receptor beta chains listed next were all sequenced from one sample in a study of blood T cell repertoires in COVID-19. Repertoires were generated with immunoSEQ multiplex PCR, while TCRdb's copy carries only in-frame clones and drops some. Of about 78,000 clones listed, approximately 89% are singletons. The specimen was peripheral blood. All receptors derive from a man aged 50 or older with active or convalescent COVID-19.

J is TRBJ2-1 and V is TRBV10-1; TRBD1 might be the D (6 bases). The CDR3 runs 13 residues. V was cut by 3 bases and J by 8 bases, with 11 bases left in between. Germline-derived CDR1 and CDR2 are WNHNN and SYGVQD (reference sequence). The DNA for the CDR3 is TGCGCCAGCAGTGATAAACAGGGATATGAGCAGTTCTTC. It encodes CASSDKQGYEQFF.

The CDR3: CASSLSSGFTTEAFF. CDR3 nucleotides: TGTGCCAGCAGTTTATCCTCGGGTTTTACCACTGAAGCTTTCTTT. The genes are TRBV28 and TRBJ1-1; D is uncertain. The CDR3 is 15 residues long. Germline CDR1 is MDHEN and CDR2 is SYDVKM. V was cut by 1 base and J by 4 bases, with 13 bases left in between.